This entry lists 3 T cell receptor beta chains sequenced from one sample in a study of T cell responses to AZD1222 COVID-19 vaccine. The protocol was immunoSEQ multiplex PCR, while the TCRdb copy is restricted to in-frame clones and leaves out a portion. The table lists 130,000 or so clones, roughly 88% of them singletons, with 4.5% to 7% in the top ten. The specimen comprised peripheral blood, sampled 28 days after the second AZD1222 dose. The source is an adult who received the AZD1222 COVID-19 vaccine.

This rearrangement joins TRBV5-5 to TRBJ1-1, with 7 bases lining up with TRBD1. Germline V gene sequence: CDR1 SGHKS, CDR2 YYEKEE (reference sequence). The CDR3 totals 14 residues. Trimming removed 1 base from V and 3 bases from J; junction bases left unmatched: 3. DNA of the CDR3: TGTGCCAGCAGCTTGAGGGGGCAACACACTGAAGCTTTCTTT. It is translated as CASSLRGQHTEAFF.

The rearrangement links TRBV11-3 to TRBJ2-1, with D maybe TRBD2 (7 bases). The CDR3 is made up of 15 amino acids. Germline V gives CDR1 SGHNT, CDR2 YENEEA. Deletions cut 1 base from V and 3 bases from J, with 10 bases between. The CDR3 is CASSLAGGLYNEQFF. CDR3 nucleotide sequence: TGTGCCAGCAGCTTAGCGGGGGGCCTCTACAATGAGCAGTTCTTC.

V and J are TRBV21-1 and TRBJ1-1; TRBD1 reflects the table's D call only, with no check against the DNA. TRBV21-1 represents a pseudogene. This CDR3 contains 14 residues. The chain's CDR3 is CASSNRPLNTEAFF. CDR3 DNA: TGTGCCAGCAGCAACAGGCCCCTGAACACTGAAGCTTTCTTT.